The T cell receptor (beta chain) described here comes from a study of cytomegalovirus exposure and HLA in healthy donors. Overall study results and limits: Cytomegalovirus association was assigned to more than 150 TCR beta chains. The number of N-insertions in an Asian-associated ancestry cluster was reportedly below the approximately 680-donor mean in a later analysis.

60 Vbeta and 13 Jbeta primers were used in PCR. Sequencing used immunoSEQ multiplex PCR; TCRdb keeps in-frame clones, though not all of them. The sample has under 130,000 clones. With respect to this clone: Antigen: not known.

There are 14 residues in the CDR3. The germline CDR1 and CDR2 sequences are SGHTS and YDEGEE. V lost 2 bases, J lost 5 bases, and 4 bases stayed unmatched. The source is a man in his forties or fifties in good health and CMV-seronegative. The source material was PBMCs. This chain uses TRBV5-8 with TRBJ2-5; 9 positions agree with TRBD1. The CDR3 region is CASSFGQGWETQYF. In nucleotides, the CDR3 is TGTGCCAGCAGCTTTGGACAGGGGTGGGAGACCCAGTACTTC. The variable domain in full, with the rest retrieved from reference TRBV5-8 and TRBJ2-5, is EAGVTQSPTHLIKTRGQQATLRCSPISGHTSVYWYQQALGLGLQFLLWYDEGEERNRGNFPPRFSGRQFPNYSSELNVNALELEDSALYLCASSFGQGWETQYFGPGTRLLVL.